The 20 T cell receptor beta chains below come from one sample, sequenced in a study of T cell clonality in common variable immunodeficiency. Assay used: immunoSEQ multiplex PCR; TCRdb lists only in-frame clones, some missing. The repertoire consists of roughly 58,000 clones, none detected only once. The source material was peripheral blood mononuclear cells. The receptors shown here come from a person between 18 and 70 years old in good health.

This clone was picked up a small number of times. The sequence runs out 3 residues before the end of the CDR3; the remainder is reconstructed from the germline J gene. The J gene is TRBJ2-7, the V gene TRBV7-6, with D tentatively TRBD2 (6 bases). Per germline, CDR1 SGHVS and CDR2 FNYEAQ. The CDR3 is 15 amino acids. V lost 1 base to trimming and J lost 1 base, with 11 bases between them. Incomplete CDR3 DNA: TGTGCCAGCAGCTTAGGCGGGGCCAATTCCTACGAG. This gives the protein CASSLGGANSYE. The whole CDR3 protein is CASSLGGANSYEQYF.

In its sample, this clone was seen many times. The CDR3 is cut off 3 residues early in the read; its end comes from the germline J gene. This sample also contains other DNA sequences that code for the same CDR3. This chain uses TRBV9 with TRBJ2-7, with TRBD1 identical over 11 bases. With 3 bases clipped from V and 0 bases from J, the junction kept 2 bases outside the gene matches. The CDR3 covers 15 residues. CDR1 is SGDLS and CDR2 is YYNGEE in the germline V gene. CDR3 DNA (partial): TGTGCCAGCAGCGCCGGACAGGGGGCCTCCTACGAG. It codes for CASSAGQGASYE. The whole CDR3 protein reads CASSAGQGASYEQYF.

This clone was counted many times. Coverage ceases 3 residues before the CDR3 finishes, and the germline J gene fills in the end. V and J are TRBV20-1 and TRBJ2-3; TRBD2 matches at 10 bases. The germline CDR1 and CDR2 sequences are DFQATT and SNEGSKA (reference sequence). This CDR3 has 17 residues. V lost 2 bases, J lost 1 base, and 9 bases stayed unmatched. The sequenced part of the CDR3 DNA is TGCAGTGCTAGATCTAGCGGGGGATTTGGCGGCACAGATACG. Protein product: CSARSSGGFGGTDT. The CDR3 in its entirety is CSARSSGGFGGTDTQYF.

This clone was recorded at least ten times. The read gets to within 3 residues of the CDR3 end, and the germline J gene fills in the rest. Other DNA sequences of this sample code for an identical CDR3. V is TRBV7-9 and J is TRBJ1-2; possible D gene TRBD1, 5 bases. With 1 base removed from V and 4 bases from J, the gap between germline ends came to 10 bases. This CDR3 is 14 amino acids long. Per germline, CDR1 SEHNR and CDR2 FQNEAQ (reference sequence). CDR3 bases read: TGTGCCAGCAGCTTAGTATCAGGGATCTATGGC. Amino acid sequence: CASSLVSGIYG. The whole CDR3 is CASSLVSGIYGYTF.

The sample holds many counts of this clone. The read halts 3 residues ahead of the CDR3 end, with the missing end drawn from the germline J gene. This sequence joins TRBV2 and TRBJ1-1; TRBD1 matches 9 bases. Germline V lookup: CDR1 SNHLY, CDR2 FYNNEI. The CDR3 totals 12 residues. The CDR3 loop reads CASSDTGGRAFF. The CDR3 bases that were read are TGTGCCAGCAGTGACACAGGGGGCAGG.

This clone was observed many times. The read is 3 residues too short to cover the CDR3 end, so that end is filled in from the germline J gene. The chain uses TRBV20-1 and TRBJ2-1; 13 bases are shared with TRBD2. CDR1 and CDR2 (germline): DFQATT, SNEGSKA (reference sequence). J was trimmed by 0 bases and V by 6 bases; bases with no gene match: 5. The CDR3 runs to 16 residues. The covered CDR3 bases are TGCAGTGCCACGCGGACTAGCGGGAGCTCCTACAATGAG. Its translation: CSATRTSGSSYNE. The CDR3 reads in full as CSATRTSGSSYNEQFF.

The sample holds many counts of this clone. The read halts 3 residues ahead of the CDR3 end, with the missing end drawn from the germline J gene. The chain links TRBV13 to TRBJ2-5; 9 bases are shared with TRBD1. CDR1 and CDR2 from the germline V gene are PRHDT and FYEKMQ (reference sequence). CDR3 length: 14 residues. The V gene end was trimmed by 5 bases and the J gene end by 5 bases; junction bases not matched to a gene: 6. Incomplete CDR3 DNA: TGTGCCAGCAGCCCTGGGACAGGGCTGGAGACC. Its protein product is CASSPGTGLET. The full CDR3 sequence reads CASSPGTGLETQYF.

In its sample, this clone was seen many times. The read finishes 3 residues shy of the CDR3 end, and the germline J gene is used to complete it. V usage is TRBV4-2 and J usage is TRBJ2-3; D call uncertain. Germline CDR1 LGHNA, CDR2 YNFKEQ. With 4 bases removed from V and 8 bases from J, the gap between germline ends came to 16 bases. The CDR3 runs 14 residues. The part of the CDR3 DNA that was read is TGTGCCAGCAGCCTAGGGCCTATTCAGGCTACG. Translation gives CASSLGPIQAT. The whole CDR3 region reads CASSLGPIQATQYF.

This clone was seen repeatedly, ten times or more. The CDR3 loop reads CSAEQRVRGYNEQFF. CDR3 DNA (partial): TGCAGTGCTGAACAACGAGTAAGGGGCTACAATGAG. This rearrangement joins TRBV20-1 to TRBJ2-1, with a tentative D call TRBD1 (5 bases). Sequencing ends 3 residues short of the CDR3 end; the germline J gene provides the rest. This CDR3 region has 15 residues. V shed 5 bases and J shed 3 bases, with 17 bases lying between them. The germline V gene encodes CDR1 DFQATT and CDR2 SNEGSKA (reference sequence).

This clone was picked up many times. The CDR3 end is not reached by the read, which stops 3 residues before it; the germline J gene fills it in. This chain links TRBV4-1 with TRBJ2-3; D gene unclear. V was trimmed by 1 base and J by 3 bases, leaving 8 bases between them. Germline V gives CDR1 MGHRA, CDR2 YSYEKL. This CDR3 is 14 amino acids long. CDR3 DNA, as far as it was read: TGCGCCAGCAGCCAAGCTGTAACTACAGATACG. This codes for CASSQAVTTDT. The full CDR3 is CASSQAVTTDTQYF.

This clone was recorded many times. The read halts 3 residues ahead of the CDR3 end, with the missing end drawn from the germline J gene. The chain carries TRBV6-1 and TRBJ2-7, with 9 bases lining up with TRBD2. The CDR3 has 13 residues. Germline loops: CDR1 MNHNS, CDR2 SASEGT. V shed 4 bases, J shed 2 bases, and the junction held 0 bases outside the gene matches. CDR3 sequence: CASSGGRAYEQYF. The sequenced CDR3 bases are TGTGCCAGCAGTGGCGGGAGGGCCTACGAG.

This clone occurred many times. The CDR3 end is not reached by the read, which stops 3 residues before it; the germline J gene fills it in. J is TRBJ2-1 and V is TRBV7-8, with a tentative D call TRBD1 (6 bases). V was shortened by 1 base and J by 8 bases, with 12 bases between the two germline ends. Germline CDR1 is SGHVS and CDR2 is FQNEAQ. This CDR3 spans 14 amino acids. CDR3 protein: CASSLEHRVDEQFF. The CDR3 DNA, read in part, is TGTGCCAGCAGCTTAGAGCACAGGGTGGATGAG.

This clone was picked up many times. The read ends 3 residues shy of where the CDR3 ends; the end is completed using the germline J gene. This chain links TRBV5-1 with TRBJ2-5, with D possibly being TRBD2 (11 bases). CDR3 length: 17 amino acids. V lost 5 bases, J lost 4 bases, and 24 bases lay in between. The germline V gene encodes CDR1 SGHRS and CDR2 YFSETQ. The CDR3 loop reads CASRDRGFGLAGETQYF. The DNA read from the CDR3 is TGCGCCAGCAGGGACAGGGGGTTTGGACTAGCGGGAGAGACC.

This clone was counted at least ten times. The CDR3 extends 3 residues past the end of the read, so its final part is completed from the germline J gene. This sequence joins TRBV7-7 and TRBJ2-1, with TRBD2 as a possible D gene (6 bases). Germline V gene lookup returns CDR1 SSHAT and CDR2 FNYEAQ (reference sequence). The CDR3 contains 14 residues. The V gene lost 1 base and the J gene lost 7 bases, with 11 bases spanning the gap. The sequenced CDR3 bases are TGTGCCAGCAGCTTAGGGCGGGGAAGTAATGAG. It specifies CASSLGRGSNE. The full CDR3 protein reads CASSLGRGSNEQFF.

This clone was observed many times. This CDR3 reads CSARDARGGVQYF. CDR3 DNA, as far as it was read: TGCAGTGCTAGAGATGCCCGGGGTGGGGTT. This chain uses TRBV20-1 with TRBJ2-4, with a weak D call TRBD2 (5 bases). The read comes to an end 3 residues before the CDR3 does, leaving the germline J gene to fill in the end. The germline CDR1 and CDR2 sequences are DFQATT and SNEGSKA (reference sequence). This CDR3 is 13 amino acids long.

This clone showed up many times. The read is 3 residues too short to cover the CDR3 end, so that end is filled in from the germline J gene. The chain links TRBV10-3 to TRBJ1-5, with no clear D. Trimming took off 4 bases at V and 0 bases at J, with 16 bases between the two ends. CDR1 is ENHRY and CDR2 is SYGVKD in the germline V gene. The CDR3 is made up of 17 amino acids. The covered CDR3 bases are TGTGCCATCAGTGTTAGCGACCCCGCAGATAGCAATCAGCCC. This translates into CAISVSDPADSNQP. The whole CDR3 reads CAISVSDPADSNQPQHF.

At least ten counts were recorded for this clone. The sequenced fragment ends 3 residues before the CDR3 boundary, so the rest is inferred from the germline J gene. V gene TRBV20-1 combines with J gene TRBJ2-1; D perhaps matches TRBD1 (6 bases). The germline V and J ends were trimmed by 3 bases and 7 bases, with 16 bases remaining between them. The CDR3 length is 14 residues. CDR1 is DFQATT and CDR2 is SNEGSKA in the germline V gene (reference sequence). The part of the CDR3 DNA that was read is TGCAGTGCTAGTGGTCGGCAGGGGAGAAATGAG. This translates into CSASGRQGRNE. The full CDR3 is CSASGRQGRNEQFF.

This clone was counted many times. The DNA is left out, because the CDR3 cannot be placed on it with certainty; the CDR3 is given as TCRdb lists it. J is TRBJ2-2 and V is TRBV10-3; the D call TRBD1 from the table was never checked on the DNA. Including both end residues, the CDR3 is 20 amino acids long. The germline V gene has CDR1 ENHRY and CDR2 SYGVKD. The CDR3 is CAIRGTGELFLEKSPGELFF.

This clone was counted ten times or more. The read comes to an end 3 residues before the CDR3 does, leaving the germline J gene to fill in the end. The V and J genes are TRBV2 and TRBJ2-4; tentative D call: TRBD1 (5 bases). The CDR3 sequence is 12 residues long. The germline V gene encodes CDR1 SNHLY and CDR2 FYNNEI. V lost 8 bases and J lost 5, with 10 bases in between. CDR3 residues: CASSLRENIQYF. CDR3 DNA (partial): TGTGCCAGCTCCCTCAGGGAAAACATT.

This clone was seen many times. The read ends 3 residues early relative to the CDR3; the germline J gene fills the gap. The V call is TRBV6-2 or TRBV6-3, the J call TRBJ1-2, with 7 bases fitting TRBD1. This CDR3 has 13 amino acids. V was pared by 6 bases and J by 2 bases, with 3 bases of the junction left unmatched. Looked up from germline, CDR1 is MNHEY and CDR2 is SVGEGT. The CDR3 loop is CASSPDRNYGYTF. The part of the CDR3 DNA that was read is TGTGCCAGCAGCCCGGACAGGAACTATGGC.